The clone carrying this T cell receptor (beta chain) occurred many times. The antigen remains undetermined. No donor had other autoimmune disease, uncontrolled infection, pregnancy or lactation. Amplified material comprised TCR beta CDR3 regions derived from RNA transcripts. Scientists carried out first-round RT-PCR using HTBI primers and then a second-round multiplex PCR. One entry per CDR3 protein results from TCRdb running MiXCR on the multiplex PCR reads. The sample records 660,000 or so distinct CDR3 sequences, roughly 41% being singletons. This CDR3 spans 16 amino acids. The ends lost 2 bases at V and 3 bases at J; junction bases unmatched: 5. Germline V lookup: CDR1 SNHLY, CDR2 FYNNEI. This record belongs to a study of Graves' ophthalmopathy and Graves' hyperthyroidism. General study results and limits: Blood repertoires reportedly contained most expanded thyroid clonotypes above 0.001 frequency.

The sequenced sample was peripheral blood. The chain recombines TRBV2 with TRBJ2-7, with 12 bases matching TRBD1. The TCR originated in an adult man with Graves' ophthalmopathy. The CDR3 spells CASSELGQGAYYEQYF. Written as DNA, the CDR3 is TGTGCCAGCAGTGAATTGGGACAGGGGGCCTACTACGAGCAGTACTTC.